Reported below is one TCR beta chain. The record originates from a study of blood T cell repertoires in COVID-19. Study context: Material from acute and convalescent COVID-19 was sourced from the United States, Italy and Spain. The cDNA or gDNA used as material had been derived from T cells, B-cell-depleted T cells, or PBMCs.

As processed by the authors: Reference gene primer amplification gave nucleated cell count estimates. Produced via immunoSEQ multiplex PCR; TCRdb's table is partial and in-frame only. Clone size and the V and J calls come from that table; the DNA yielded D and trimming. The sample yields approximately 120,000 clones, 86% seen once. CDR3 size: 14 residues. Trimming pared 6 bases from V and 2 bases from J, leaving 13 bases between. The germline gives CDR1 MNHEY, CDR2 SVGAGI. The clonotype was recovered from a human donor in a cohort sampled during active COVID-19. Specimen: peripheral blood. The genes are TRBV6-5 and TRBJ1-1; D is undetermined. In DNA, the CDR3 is TGTGCCAGCAGGCTAACGACGGGAAACACTGAAGCTTTCTTT. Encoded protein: CASRLTTGNTEAFF.